These T cell receptor beta chains were read from a single sample in a study of blood T cell repertoires in COVID-19. The data were produced by immunoSEQ multiplex PCR, yet TCRdb's version contains in-frame clones alone and is incomplete. The sample has roughly 200,000 clones, around 91% seen once. Input material: peripheral blood. The receptor source for this set is a man in his fifties or sixties with acute or convalescent COVID-19. The CDR3 runs from the conserved cysteine through the conserved F or W. Fields, in order: D gene, V gene, J gene, CDR3 protein. The D gene is left open where the match is weak.

NA,TRBV4-1,TRBJ2-5,CASSPVGGAGETQYF
NA,TRBV29-1,TRBJ2-3,CSARYTDTQYF
NA,TRBV18,TRBJ1-2,CASSPRPSDGYTF
TRBD1,TRBV27,TRBJ1-3,CASSPGGGSGNTIYF
NA,TRBV9,TRBJ2-5,CASSGGGRETQYF
TRBD1,TRBV9,TRBJ1-1,CASSVDQGAYTEAFF
TRBD1,TRBV18,TRBJ1-1,CASSLRTGGRNTEAFF
NA,TRBV19,TRBJ1-5,CASSITPGRWEELHQPQHF
TRBD1,TRBV6-5,TRBJ1-5,CASRGQSNQPQHF
TRBD1,TRBV25-1,TRBJ2-1,CASSDLRQGINEQFF
NA,TRBV5-4,TRBJ1-1,CASSLAFSSEAFF
NA,TRBV6-5,TRBJ1-6,CASSLTEDSPLHF
NA,TRBV19,TRBJ1-5,CARLRSSRGGQPQHF
TRBD1,TRBV4-3,TRBJ2-5,CASSQDATGESETQYF
NA,TRBV30,TRBJ1-5,CAWSLGIYSNQPQHF
NA,TRBV10-3,TRBJ2-5,CAISESSNGQETQYF
TRBD1,TRBV7-8,TRBJ1-2,CASSRDSGNYGYTF
NA,TRBV10-3,TRBJ2-1,CAISEGGEVGNEQFF
NA,TRBV15,TRBJ2-7,CATSRVLARSEQYF
NA,TRBV6-5,TRBJ1-2,CASSIRGLDYGYTF
NA,TRBV12-3/TRBV12-4,TRBJ1-4,CASSPREGEKLFF
NA,TRBV30,TRBJ2-1,CAWSPGLVGGNEQFF
NA,TRBV27,TRBJ1-5,CASSLSGAGNQPQHF
NA,TRBV5-6,TRBJ2-2,CASSLAVWGRAGELFF
NA,TRBV4-1,TRBJ1-2,CASSQDRGYGYTF
NA,TRBV27,TRBJ1-1,CASSPRTENTEAFF
NA,TRBV2,TRBJ2-7,CASTDYSRQYF
TRBD2,TRBV7-2,TRBJ2-1,CASSFSPLLAGGEQFF
TRBD1,TRBV7-9,TRBJ1-2,CASSSDRGLDGYTF
NA,TRBV9,TRBJ2-7,CASSVGAPYEQYF
NA,TRBV7-8,TRBJ1-2,CASSATGSGYTF
TRBD1,TRBV6-1,TRBJ1-5,CASSEVGQGLSNQPQHF
TRBD1,TRBV7-9,TRBJ1-2,CASSFRDRNYGYTF
NA,TRBV4-1,TRBJ1-3,CASSQDLSGGNTIYF
TRBD2,TRBV19,TRBJ2-1,CATSTSGHYNEQFF
NA,TRBV2,TRBJ1-6,CASSEDSSYNSPLHF
TRBD1,TRBV7-3,TRBJ1-1,CASSPTGGRRAFF
TRBD2,TRBV5-1,TRBJ2-1,CASSSGGIVSYNEQFF
NA,TRBV6-2/TRBV6-3,TRBJ1-3,CASSSSYLRPGLSSGNTIYF
TRBD2,TRBV18,TRBJ2-2,CASSRRGDEIAGELFF
TRBD1,TRBV7-2,TRBJ2-5,CASSFDRVWETQYF
TRBD1,TRBV7-8,TRBJ1-2,CASSPTPRRDRGHYGYTF
TRBD2,TRBV30,TRBJ2-1,CAWSLTNSGIHNEQFF
TRBD1,TRBV7-2,TRBJ2-3,CASSRTGGTGAGDTQYF
NA,TRBV7-3,TRBJ2-6,CASSLIPPGSGANVLTF
TRBD1,TRBV16,TRBJ1-1,CASSQRDRGLTEAFF
NA,TRBV27,TRBJ1-3,CASSLSRGDKSSGNTIYF
NA,TRBV9,TRBJ1-5,CASSPSGGLGQPQHF
TRBD2,TRBV27,TRBJ2-3,CASKRTGTSRPDTQYF
NA,TRBV12-3/TRBV12-4,TRBJ1-6,CASSYLTGPLHF
TRBD1,TRBV30,TRBJ1-6,CAWKSRDRVLGNSPLHF
NA,TRBV29-1,TRBJ2-1,CSVAARLSYNEQFF
TRBD1,TRBV19,TRBJ1-1,CASSLQGRNTEAFF
NA,TRBV30,TRBJ1-5,CAWSRAGEYSNQPQHF
TRBD1,TRBV9,TRBJ2-5,CASSATGFQETQYF